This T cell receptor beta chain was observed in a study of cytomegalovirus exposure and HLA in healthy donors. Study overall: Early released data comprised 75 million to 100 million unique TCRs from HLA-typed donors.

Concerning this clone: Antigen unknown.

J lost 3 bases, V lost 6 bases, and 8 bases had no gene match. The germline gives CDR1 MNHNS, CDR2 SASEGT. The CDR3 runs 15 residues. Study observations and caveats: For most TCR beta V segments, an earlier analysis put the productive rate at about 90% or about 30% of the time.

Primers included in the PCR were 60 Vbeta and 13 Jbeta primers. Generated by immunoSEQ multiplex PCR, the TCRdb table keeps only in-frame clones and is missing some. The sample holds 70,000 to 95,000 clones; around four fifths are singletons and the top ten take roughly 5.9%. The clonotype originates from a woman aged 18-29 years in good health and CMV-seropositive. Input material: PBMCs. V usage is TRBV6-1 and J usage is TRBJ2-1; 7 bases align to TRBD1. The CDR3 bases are TGTGCCAGCAGGGACGGACAGGACCTCTACAATGAGCAGTTCTTC. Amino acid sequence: CASRDGQDLYNEQFF.